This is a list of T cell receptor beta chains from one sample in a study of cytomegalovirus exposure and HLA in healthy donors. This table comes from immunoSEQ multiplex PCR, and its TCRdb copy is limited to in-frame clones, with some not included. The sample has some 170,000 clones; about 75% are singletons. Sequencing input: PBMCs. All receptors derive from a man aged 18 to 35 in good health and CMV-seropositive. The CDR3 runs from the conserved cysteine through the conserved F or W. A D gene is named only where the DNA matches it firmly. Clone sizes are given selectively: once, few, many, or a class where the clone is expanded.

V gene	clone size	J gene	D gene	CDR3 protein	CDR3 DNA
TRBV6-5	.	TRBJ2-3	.	CASSYTPGAGTDTQYF	TGTGCCAGCAGTTACACCCCGGGAGCGGGCACAGATACGCAGTATTTT
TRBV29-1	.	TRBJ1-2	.	CSVEPQGKYGYTF	TGCAGCGTTGAACCGCAGGGGAAGTATGGCTACACCTTC
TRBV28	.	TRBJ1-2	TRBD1	CASSLDDRGRYYGYTF	TGTGCCAGCAGTTTGGACGACAGGGGGCGGTACTATGGCTACACCTTC
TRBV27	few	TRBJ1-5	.	CASSLRGDNQPQHF	TGTGCCAGCAGTTTACGGGGGGACAATCAGCCCCAGCATTTT
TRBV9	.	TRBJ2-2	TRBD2	CASSVGAGGWTGELFF	TGTGCCAGCAGCGTAGGAGCGGGGGGTTGGACCGGGGAGCTGTTTTTT
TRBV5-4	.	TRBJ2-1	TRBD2	CASSLPGTSGVNEQFF	TGTGCCAGCAGCTTGCCCGGGACTAGCGGGGTCAATGAGCAGTTCTTC
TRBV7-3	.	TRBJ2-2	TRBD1	CASSLAGTGHTGELFF	TGTGCCAGCAGCTTGGCTGGGACAGGGCACACCGGGGAGCTGTTTTTT
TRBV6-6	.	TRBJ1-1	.	CASSYPPRDAFF	TGTGCCAGCAGTTACCCCCCCCGGGATGCTTTCTTT
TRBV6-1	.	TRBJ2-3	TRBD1	CASRRDRGVTDTQYF	TGTGCCAGCAGACGGGACAGAGGTGTTACAGATACGCAGTATTTT
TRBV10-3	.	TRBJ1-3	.	CAISEGQVNTIYF	TGTGCCATCAGTGAGGGGCAAGTTAACACCATATATTTT
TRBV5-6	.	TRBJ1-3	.	CASSFDWSSGNTIYF	TGTGCCAGCAGCTTTGACTGGAGCTCTGGAAACACCATATATTTT
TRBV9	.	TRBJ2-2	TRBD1	CASSVGTGGTGELFF	TGTGCCAGCAGCGTAGGGACAGGGGGAACCGGGGAGCTGTTTTTT
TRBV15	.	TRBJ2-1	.	CATSSGTGHSIPHNEQFF	TGTGCCACCAGCAGTGGGACGGGACACTCTATCCCCCACAATGAGCAGTTCTTC
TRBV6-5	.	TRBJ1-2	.	CASSYSSGARGYTF	TGTGCCAGCAGTTACTCGTCAGGGGCGAGAGGCTACACCTTC
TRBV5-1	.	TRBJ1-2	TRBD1	CASSFLTGEGYTF	TGCGCCAGCAGCTTCCTTACAGGGGAAGGCTACACCTTC
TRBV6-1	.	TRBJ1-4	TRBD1	CASSGWTGGQEKLFF	TGTGCCAGCAGTGGGTGGACAGGGGGCCAAGAAAAACTGTTTTTT
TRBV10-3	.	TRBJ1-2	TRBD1	CAISEGTDYGYTF	TGTGCCATCAGTGAGGGGACAGACTATGGCTACACCTTC
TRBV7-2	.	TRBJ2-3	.	CASSLEASVPATQYF	TGTGCCAGCAGCTTAGAGGCTAGCGTCCCGGCTACGCAGTATTTT
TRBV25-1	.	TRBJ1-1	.	CASSDIKGAFF	TGTGCCAGCAGTGACATCAAGGGGGCTTTCTTT
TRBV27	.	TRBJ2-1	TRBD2	CASSLRSGVDNNEQFF	TGTGCCAGCAGTTTACGAAGCGGGGTTGATAACAATGAGCAGTTCTTC
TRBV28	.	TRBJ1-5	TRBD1	CARGQGGQPQHF	TGTGCCAGAGGACAGGGGGGACAGCCCCAGCATTTT
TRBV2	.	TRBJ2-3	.	CASNRASTDTQYF	TGTGCCAGCAACAGAGCTAGCACAGATACGCAGTATTTT
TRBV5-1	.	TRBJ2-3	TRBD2	CASSGSGTRSTDTQYF	TGCGCCAGCAGCGGTTCCGGGACTAGAAGCACAGATACGCAGTATTTT
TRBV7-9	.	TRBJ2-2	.	CATDFEGSTGELFF	TGTGCCACCGACTTCGAGGGCAGCACCGGGGAGCTGTTTTTT
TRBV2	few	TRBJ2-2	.	CASSAMDSTGELFF	TGTGCCAGCAGTGCTATGGACAGCACCGGGGAGCTGTTTTTT
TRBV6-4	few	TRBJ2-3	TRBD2	CASSRAGGDTDTQYF	TGTGCCAGCAGTAGAGCGGGAGGTGACACAGATACGCAGTATTTT
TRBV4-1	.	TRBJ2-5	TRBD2	CASSPLPGQAILAGGQETQYF	TGCGCCAGCAGCCCCCTACCGGGACAGGCGATACTAGCGGGGGGTCAAGAGACCCAGTACTTC
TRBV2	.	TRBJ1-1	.	CASSERQGNMNAEAFF	TGTGCCAGCAGTGAACGGCAGGGAAATATGAACGCTGAAGCTTTCTTT
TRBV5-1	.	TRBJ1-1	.	CASSLIGGATEAFF	TGCGCCAGCAGCTTGATAGGGGGGGCCACTGAAGCTTTCTTT
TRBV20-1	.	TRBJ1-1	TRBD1	CSAQGLTEAFF	TGCAGTGCACAGGGGCTAACTGAAGCTTTCTTT
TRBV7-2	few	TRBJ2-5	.	CASSLTASGETQYF	TGTGCCAGCAGCTTAACAGCCTCTGGGGAGACCCAGTACTTC
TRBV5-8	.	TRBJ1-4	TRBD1	CASSLGQGENEKLFF	TGTGCCAGCAGCTTGGGACAGGGTGAGAATGAAAAACTGTTTTTT
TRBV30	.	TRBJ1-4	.	CAWQRGREKLFF	TGTGCCTGGCAGCGGGGGAGGGAAAAACTGTTTTTT
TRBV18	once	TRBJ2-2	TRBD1	CASSPPMTGQGTGELFF	TGTGCCAGCTCACCACCGATGACAGGGCAGGGCACCGGGGAGCTGTTTTTT
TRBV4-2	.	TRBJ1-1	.	CASRATYQNTEAFF	TGTGCCAGCAGGGCGACATATCAGAACACTGAAGCTTTCTTT
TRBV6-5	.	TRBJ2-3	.	CASTPSAASGYTQYF	TGTGCCAGCACTCCGTCGGCCGCCTCGGGATATACGCAGTATTTT